This section outlines one TCR beta chain sequence together with its context. Its cognate antigen is unknown. From RNA transcripts, TCR beta CDR3 regions were amplified. The TCR CDR3 was amplified in a first-round RT-PCR using the HTBI primer set. One entry per CDR3 protein results from TCRdb running MiXCR on the multiplex PCR reads. The sample consists of 550,000 to 650,000 distinct CDR3 sequences, approximately 15% of them appearing once. Germline V gives CDR1 SGDLS, CDR2 YYNGEE. This CDR3 comprises 13 residues. The junction had 5 bases not matched to a gene; V was cut back by 6 bases and J by 8 bases. This sample was taken from a study of T cells in Graves' hyperthyroidism and ophthalmopathy. Study results and caveats: Most clonotypes expanded in thyroid above 0.001 were likewise present in blood.

Before ophthalmopathy appeared, progressors gave blood at initial hyperthyroidism diagnosis. This TCR derives from a woman aged 25-40 years with Graves' hyperthyroidism that later progressed to Graves' ophthalmopathy. The source material was blood. The chain recombines TRBV9 with TRBJ1-3, with 10 bases fitting TRBD1. Written as DNA, the CDR3 is TGTGCCAGCACCCGACAGGGGGCTGACACCATATATTTT. It encodes CASTRQGADTIYF.